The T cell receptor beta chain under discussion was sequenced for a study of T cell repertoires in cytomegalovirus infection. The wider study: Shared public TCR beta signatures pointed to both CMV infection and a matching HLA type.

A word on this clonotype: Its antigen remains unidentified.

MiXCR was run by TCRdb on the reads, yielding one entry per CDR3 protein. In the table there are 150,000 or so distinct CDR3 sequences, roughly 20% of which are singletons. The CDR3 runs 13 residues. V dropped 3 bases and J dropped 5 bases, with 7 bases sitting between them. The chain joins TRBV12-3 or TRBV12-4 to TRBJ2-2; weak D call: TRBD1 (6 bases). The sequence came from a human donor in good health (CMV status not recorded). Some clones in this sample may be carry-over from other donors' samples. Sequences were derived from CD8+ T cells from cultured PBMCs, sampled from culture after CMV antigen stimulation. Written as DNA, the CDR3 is TGTGCCAGCAGTTTTCAGGGGACCGGGGAGCTGTTTTTT. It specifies CASSFQGTGELFF.